Included here is one T cell receptor (beta chain) sequence, with context. Its antigen is currently unknown. V trimming: 5 bases; J trimming: 5 bases; junction bases outside the gene matches: 6. Germline V gene lookup returns CDR1 GTSNPN and CDR2 SVGIG (reference sequence). This CDR3 region has 13 residues. This entry is derived from a study of cytomegalovirus exposure and HLA in healthy donors. Findings of the study overall: In a later analysis, most CMV-associated TCR beta chains appeared HLA-restricted.

The donors (healthy individuals) were bone marrow donors. 60 Vbeta and 13 Jbeta primers were used in PCR. Profiling relied on immunoSEQ multiplex PCR, and the TCRdb table lists in-frame clones only, not all of them. This listing includes some 200,000 clones. The sample taken for sequencing was PBMCs. The origin of this receptor is a girl aged 2-10 years in good health and CMV-seropositive. This rearrangement joins TRBV30 to TRBJ2-1, with 7 bases aligning to TRBD1. The CDR3 region is CAWDPGTDNEQFF. DNA for the CDR3: TGTGCCTGGGACCCCGGGACAGACAATGAGCAGTTCTTC.